This T cell receptor beta chain came from a study of neoadjuvant anti-PD-1 for oral cavity cancer. Study summary: Patients mostly received three to four biweekly nivolumab doses at 3 mg/kg before surgery. Non-progressing patients received a fourth nivolumab dose near day 43, then surgery on days 50-56.

Only in-frame clones appear in the TCRdb table, and some are missing; sequencing was by immunoSEQ multiplex PCR. This sample has 73,000 or so clones; approximately 81% occur once, and the top ten carry around 3.7%. Time point defined: after neoadjuvant nivolumab, at surgical resection. The germline V and J ends were trimmed by 2 bases and 6 bases, with 13 bases remaining between them. Germline V gene data show CDR1 as ENHRY and CDR2 as SYGVKD. The CDR3 is 15 amino acids. The chain links TRBV10-3 to TRBJ2-2; tentative D call: TRBD1 (6 bases). The receptor was derived from a person between 35 and 79 years old with oral cavity squamous cell carcinoma. The sequenced sample was PBMCs, obtained after nivolumab (anti-PD-1) treatment. The CDR3 is CAISEPTGYPGELFF. The DNA of the CDR3 is TGTGCCATCAGTGAGCCGACAGGTTACCCCGGGGAGCTGTTTTTT.